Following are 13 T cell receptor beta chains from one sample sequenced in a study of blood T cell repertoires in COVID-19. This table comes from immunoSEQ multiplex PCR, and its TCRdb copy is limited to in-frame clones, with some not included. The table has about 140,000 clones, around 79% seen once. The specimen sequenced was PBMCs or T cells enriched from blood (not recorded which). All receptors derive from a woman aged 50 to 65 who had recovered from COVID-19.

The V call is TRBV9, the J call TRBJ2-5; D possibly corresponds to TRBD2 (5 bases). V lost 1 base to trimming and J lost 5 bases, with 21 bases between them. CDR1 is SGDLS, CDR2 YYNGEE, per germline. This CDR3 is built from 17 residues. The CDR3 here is CASSVNFGEGVRETQYF. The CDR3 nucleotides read TGTGCCAGCAGCGTAAACTTTGGCGAGGGCGTGCGGGAGACCCAGTACTTC. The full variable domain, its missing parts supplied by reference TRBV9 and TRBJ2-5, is DSGVTQTPKHLITATGQRVTLRCSPRSGDLSVYWYQQSLDQGLQFLIQYYNGEERAKGNILERFSAQQFPDLHSELNLSSLELGDSALYFCASSVNFGEGVRETQYFGPGTRLLVL.

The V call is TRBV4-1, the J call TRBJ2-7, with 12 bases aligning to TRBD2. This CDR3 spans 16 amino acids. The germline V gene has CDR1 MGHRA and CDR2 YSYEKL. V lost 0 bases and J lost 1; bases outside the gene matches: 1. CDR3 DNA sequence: TGCGCCAGCAGCCAAGAACTAGCGGGAGGTTCCTACGAGCAGTACTTC. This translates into CASSQELAGGSYEQYF.

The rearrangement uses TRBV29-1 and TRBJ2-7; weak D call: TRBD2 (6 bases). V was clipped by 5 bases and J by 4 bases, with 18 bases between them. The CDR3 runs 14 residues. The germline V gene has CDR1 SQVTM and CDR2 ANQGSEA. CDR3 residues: CSVPSGAGRYEQYF. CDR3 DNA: TGCAGCGTTCCTTCGGGTGCGGGGCGGTACGAGCAGTACTTC.

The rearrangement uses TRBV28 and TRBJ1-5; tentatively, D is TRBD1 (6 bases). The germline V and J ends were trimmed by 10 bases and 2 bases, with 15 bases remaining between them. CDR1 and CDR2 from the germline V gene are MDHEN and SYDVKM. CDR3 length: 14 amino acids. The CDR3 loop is CATQYRAGNQPQHF. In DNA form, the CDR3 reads TGTGCCACCCAATACAGGGCCGGCAATCAGCCCCAGCATTTT.

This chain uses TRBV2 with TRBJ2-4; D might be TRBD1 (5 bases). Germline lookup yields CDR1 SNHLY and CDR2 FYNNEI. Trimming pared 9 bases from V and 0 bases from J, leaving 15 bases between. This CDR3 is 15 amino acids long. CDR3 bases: TGTGCCAGTTTAGTAGGGGTCTTAGCCAAAAACATTCAGTACTTC. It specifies CASLVGVLAKNIQYF.

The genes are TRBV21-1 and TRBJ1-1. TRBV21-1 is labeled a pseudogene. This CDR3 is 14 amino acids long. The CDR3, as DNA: TGTGCCAGCAGCAAATATTTGGGGAGCACTGAAGCTTTCTTT. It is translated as CASSKYLGSTEAFF.

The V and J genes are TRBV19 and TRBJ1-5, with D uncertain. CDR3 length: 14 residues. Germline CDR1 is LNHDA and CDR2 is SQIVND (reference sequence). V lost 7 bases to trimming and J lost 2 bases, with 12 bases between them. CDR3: CASTYTGGNQPQHF. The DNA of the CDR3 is TGTGCCAGTACCTACACGGGTGGCAATCAGCCCCAGCATTTT.

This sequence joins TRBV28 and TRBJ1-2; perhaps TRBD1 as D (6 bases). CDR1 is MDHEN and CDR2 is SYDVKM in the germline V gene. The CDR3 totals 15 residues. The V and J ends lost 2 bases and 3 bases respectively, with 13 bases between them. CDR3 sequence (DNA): TGTGCCAGCAGTTTACCCAGGGGCTTTGACTATGGCTACACCTTC. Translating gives CASSLPRGFDYGYTF.

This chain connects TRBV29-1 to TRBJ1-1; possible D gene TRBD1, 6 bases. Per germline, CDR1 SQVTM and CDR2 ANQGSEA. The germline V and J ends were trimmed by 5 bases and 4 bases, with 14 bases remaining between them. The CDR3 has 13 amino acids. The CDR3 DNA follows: TGCAGCGTTAAGGGGGGGGTTGGCACTGAAGCTTTCTTT. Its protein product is CSVKGGVGTEAFF.

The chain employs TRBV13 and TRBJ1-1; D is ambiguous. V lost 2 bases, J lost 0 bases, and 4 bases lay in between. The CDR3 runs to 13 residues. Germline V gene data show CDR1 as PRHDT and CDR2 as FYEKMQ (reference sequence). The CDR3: CASSLRVNTEAFF. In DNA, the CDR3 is TGTGCCAGCAGCTTAAGAGTGAACACTGAAGCTTTCTTT.

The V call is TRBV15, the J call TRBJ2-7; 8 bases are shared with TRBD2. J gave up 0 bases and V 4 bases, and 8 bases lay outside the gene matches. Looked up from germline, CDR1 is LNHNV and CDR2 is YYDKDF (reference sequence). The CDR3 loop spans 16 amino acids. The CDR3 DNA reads TGTGCCACCAGCAACCCACCGGGAGGGGGCTCCTACGAGCAGTACTTC. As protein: CATSNPPGGGSYEQYF.

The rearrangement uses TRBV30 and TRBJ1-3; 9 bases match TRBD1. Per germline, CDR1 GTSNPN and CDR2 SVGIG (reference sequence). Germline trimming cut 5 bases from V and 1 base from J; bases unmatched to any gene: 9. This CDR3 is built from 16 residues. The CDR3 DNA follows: TGTGCCTGGGCTAAAACAGGGGGCGCGTCTGGAAACACCATATATTTT. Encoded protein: CAWAKTGGASGNTIYF.

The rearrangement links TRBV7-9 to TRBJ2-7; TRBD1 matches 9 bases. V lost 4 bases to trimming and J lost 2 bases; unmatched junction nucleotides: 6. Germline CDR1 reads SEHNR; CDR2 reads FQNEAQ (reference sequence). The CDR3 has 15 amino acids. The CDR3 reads CASSWDREGAYEQYF. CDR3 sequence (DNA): TGTGCCAGCAGCTGGGACAGGGAAGGGGCCTACGAGCAGTACTTC.